This T cell receptor beta chain is drawn from a study of blood T cell repertoires in COVID-19. Study context: COVID-19 samples from acute and convalescent phases originated in the United States, Italy and Spain. T cells, B-cell-depleted T cells, or PBMCs provided the cDNA or gDNA that served as material.

Original analysis: Researchers report that nucleated cell counts were estimated from reference gene primer amplification. The assay was immunoSEQ multiplex PCR, and TCRdb's table has in-frame clones only and misses some. That table is the source of V, J and clone size, and D and trimming were worked out from the DNA. The table shows over 150,000 clones, with 83% occurring only once. Germline CDR1 is MNHEY and CDR2 is SVGEGT. Trimming took 2 bases from V and 0 from J, leaving 11 bases between them. This CDR3 is built from 16 residues. Specimen: peripheral blood. This clonotype was obtained from a woman over 75 with acute or convalescent COVID-19. The chain couples TRBV6-2 or TRBV6-3 to TRBJ1-5; TRBD1 might be the D (5 bases). The CDR3 region is CASSYRGRYSNQPQHF. The CDR3 DNA follows: TGTGCCAGCAGTTACAGGGGCCGATATAGCAATCAGCCCCAGCATTTT.